This T cell receptor (beta chain) was captured by sequencing in a study of T cell responses to AZD1222 COVID-19 vaccine. The protocol was immunoSEQ multiplex PCR, while the TCRdb copy is restricted to in-frame clones and leaves out a portion. The repertoire consists of 130,000 or so clones, with 65% to 90% occurring once and the leading ten covering less than 9.5%. The CDR3 loop spans 14 amino acids. Germline loops: CDR1 LGHDT, CDR2 YNNKEL (reference sequence). The V and J ends lost 1 base and 8 bases respectively, with 9 bases between them. The rearrangement links TRBV3-1 (or the pseudogene TRBV3-2) to TRBJ1-6; possible D gene TRBD1, 5 bases. The receptor was isolated from an adult who received the MenACWY meningococcal vaccine as a control. The specimen comprised peripheral blood, sampled 28 days after the second dose of the MenACWY control vaccine. The CDR3 reads CASSQGGEHSPLHF. In nucleotides, the CDR3 is TGTGCCAGCAGCCAAGGAGGGGAGCATTCACCCCTCCACTTT.